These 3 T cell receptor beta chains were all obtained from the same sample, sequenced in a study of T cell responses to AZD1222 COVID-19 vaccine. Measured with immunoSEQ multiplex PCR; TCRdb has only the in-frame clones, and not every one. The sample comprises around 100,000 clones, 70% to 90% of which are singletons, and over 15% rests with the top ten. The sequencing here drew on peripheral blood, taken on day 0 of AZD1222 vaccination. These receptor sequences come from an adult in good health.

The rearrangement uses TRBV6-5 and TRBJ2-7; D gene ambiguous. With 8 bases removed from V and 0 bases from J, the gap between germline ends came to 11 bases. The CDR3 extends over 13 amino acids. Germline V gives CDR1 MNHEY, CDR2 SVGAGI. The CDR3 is CASRVPLSYEQYF. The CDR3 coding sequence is TGTGCCAGCCGCGTCCCCCTCTCCTACGAGCAGTACTTC.

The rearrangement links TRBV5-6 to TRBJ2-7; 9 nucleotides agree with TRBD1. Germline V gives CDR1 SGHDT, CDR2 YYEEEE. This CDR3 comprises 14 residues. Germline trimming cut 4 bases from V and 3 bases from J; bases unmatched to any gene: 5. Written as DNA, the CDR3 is TGTGCCAGCAGCCCGGGACAGGGATACTACGAGCAGTACTTC. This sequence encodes CASSPGQGYYEQYF.

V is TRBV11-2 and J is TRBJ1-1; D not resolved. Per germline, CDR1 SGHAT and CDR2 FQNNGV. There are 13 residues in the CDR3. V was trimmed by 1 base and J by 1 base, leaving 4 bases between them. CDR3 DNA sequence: TGTGCCAGCAGCTTAGCCGGGAACACTGAAGCTTTCTTT. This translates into CASSLAGNTEAFF. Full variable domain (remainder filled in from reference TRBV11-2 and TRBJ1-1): EAGVAQSPRYKIIEKRQSVAFWCNPISGHATLYWYQQILGQGPKLLIQFQNNGVVDDSQLPKDRFSAERLKGVDSTLKIQPAKLEDSAVYLCASSLAGNTEAFFGQGTRLTVV.